The 16 T cell receptor beta chains presented below share a single source sample, sequenced in a study of cytomegalovirus exposure and HLA in healthy donors. The PCR contained 60 Vbeta and 13 Jbeta primers. This table comes from immunoSEQ multiplex PCR, and its TCRdb copy is limited to in-frame clones, with some not included. Of about 110,000 clones in the sample, 71% are singletons; the top ten hold 2.5% to 3%. The sequenced sample was PBMCs. Receptors were obtained from a female donor in good health and CMV-seronegative.

This clone was recorded once. This chain uses TRBV28 with TRBJ1-1; perhaps TRBD1 as D (5 bases). Trimming took 3 bases from V and 3 from J, leaving 17 bases between them. The germline CDR1 and CDR2 sequences are MDHEN and SYDVKM. The CDR3 is made up of 16 amino acids. The CDR3 protein is CASSFIQVIGDTEAFF. The CDR3 DNA is TGTGCCAGCAGTTTCATTCAGGTCATAGGGGACACTGAAGCTTTCTTT.

The gene calls are TRBV7-9 and TRBJ1-5, with a tentative D call TRBD1 (5 bases). V was shortened by 3 bases and J by 9 bases, with 12 bases between the two germline ends. Germline CDR1 is SEHNR and CDR2 is FQNEAQ (reference sequence). This CDR3 is 13 amino acids long. The CDR3 DNA follows: TGTGCCAGCAGCTTGGGGGGAGCTGGGCCCCAGCATTTT. Protein: CASSLGGAGPQHF.

The V and J genes are TRBV9 and TRBJ2-2; a weak D match, TRBD2 (6 bases). Trimming took 1 base from V and 0 from J, leaving 10 bases between them. There are 16 residues in the CDR3. The germline V gene has CDR1 SGDLS and CDR2 YYNGEE. The CDR3 coding sequence is TGTGCCAGCAGCGTATCTGGGGGGTCGAACACCGGGGAGCTGTTTTTT. Protein: CASSVSGGSNTGELFF.

The chain combines TRBV19 with TRBJ1-5; a weak D match, TRBD1 (5 bases). V lost 8 bases and J 3 bases, leaving 14 bases between the germline ends. CDR1 and CDR2 (germline): LNHDA, SQIVND (reference sequence). The CDR3 covers 14 residues. The CDR3 DNA reads TGTGCCAGTCGGGGGACCCCTGACAATCAGCCCCAGCATTTT. It is translated as CASRGTPDNQPQHF. The full variable domain, completed using reference TRBV19 and TRBJ1-5, is DGGITQSPKYLFRKEGQNVTLSCEQNLNHDAMYWYRQDPGQGLRLIYYSQIVNDFQKGDIAEGYSVSREKKESFPLTVTSAQKNPTAFYLCASRGTPDNQPQHFGDGTRLSIL.

This chain joins TRBV14 and TRBJ2-7, with TRBD2 identical over 9 bases. This CDR3 region has 14 residues. Germline V gene data show CDR1 as SGHDN and CDR2 as FVKESK. V trimming: 0 bases; J trimming: 10 bases; junction bases outside the gene matches: 7. Here the CDR3 reads CASSQEWLAGVQYF. DNA of the CDR3: TGTGCCAGCAGCCAAGAGTGGTTAGCGGGGGTACAGTACTTC.

The chain combines TRBV19 with TRBJ2-3, with D tentatively TRBD2 (6 bases). The CDR3 sequence is 14 residues long. V was trimmed by 5 bases and J by 2 bases, leaving 11 bases between them. Germline V CDR1 and CDR2: LNHDA, SQIVND (reference sequence). CDR3 amino acids: CASSLGLHTDTQYF. The CDR3 nucleotides read TGTGCCAGTAGTCTGGGACTGCACACAGATACGCAGTATTTT.

V gene TRBV27 combines with J gene TRBJ1-6; 9 bases map to TRBD1. The CDR3 contains 15 residues. CDR1 and CDR2 from the germline V gene are MNHEY and SMNVEV (reference sequence). After removal of 6 bases from V and 8 bases from J, the junction contained 8 bases not matched to a gene. The CDR3 coding sequence is TGTGCCAGCAGAACGACAGGGGGTGTATATTCACCCCTCCACTTT. Translated, it gives CASRTTGGVYSPLHF.

The chain has TRBV5-1 and TRBJ2-5; possibly TRBD2 for D (5 bases). This CDR3 has 14 amino acids. In germline, CDR1 is SGHRS, CDR2 YFSETQ. Deletions cut 4 bases from V and 7 bases from J, with 17 bases between. The CDR3 sequence: CASSLRTLTGTQYF. Here the CDR3 DNA reads TGCGCCAGCAGCCTTCGGACTCTCACGGGGACCCAGTACTTC.

The chain carries TRBV14 and TRBJ2-5; possible D gene TRBD1, 6 bases. The CDR3 loop spans 17 amino acids. Germline CDR1 SGHDN, CDR2 FVKESK. The V and J ends lost 5 bases and 1 base respectively, with 20 bases between them. The CDR3 loop reads CASSSRLQGSTQETQYF. The CDR3 region has the DNA TGTGCCAGCAGCTCACGACTACAGGGATCCACCCAAGAGACCCAGTACTTC.

V and J are TRBV4-3 and TRBJ1-3; D not resolved. CDR3 length: 16 residues. CDR1 and CDR2 (germline): LGHNA, YSLEER. V was shortened by 3 bases and J by 4 bases, with 16 bases between the two germline ends. CDR3 loop: CASSHLSQAVGNTIYF. CDR3 sequence (DNA): TGCGCCAGCAGCCACCTTAGTCAGGCTGTCGGAAACACCATATATTTT.

This sequence joins TRBV6-6 and TRBJ1-4, with TRBD1 matching over 8 bases. V was pared by 6 bases and J by 8 bases, with 5 bases of the junction left unmatched. This CDR3 spans 13 amino acids. Germline CDR1 is MNHNY and CDR2 is SVGAGI (reference sequence). For the CDR3, the DNA is TGTGCCAGCAGGGACAGGGAGGGGGAAAAACTGTTTTTT. It encodes CASRDREGEKLFF.

The gene calls are TRBV2 and TRBJ2-3; TRBD1 is a possible D gene (6 bases). The V end lost 4 bases, the J end lost 1 base, and 9 bases lay between the germline ends. From germline, CDR1 is SNHLY and CDR2 FYNNEI. CDR3 size: 14 residues. In nucleotides, the CDR3 is TGTGCCAGCAGTGGAAAGGGGGGCACAGATACGCAGTATTTT. Encoded protein: CASSGKGGTDTQYF.

The chain couples TRBV19 to TRBJ2-5, with a possible D match to TRBD2 (5 bases). The V gene lost 4 bases and the J gene lost 2 bases, with 11 bases spanning the gap. The CDR3 contains 14 residues. The germline V gene encodes CDR1 LNHDA and CDR2 SQIVND (reference sequence). The DNA for the CDR3 is TGTGCCAGTAGTACGGCTAGCCTACAAGAGACCCAGTACTTC. Translation gives CASSTASLQETQYF. Full variable domain (rest looked up from reference TRBV19 and TRBJ2-5): DGGITQSPKYLFRKEGQNVTLSCEQNLNHDAMYWYRQDPGQGLRLIYYSQIVNDFQKGDIAEGYSVSREKKESFPLTVTSAQKNPTAFYLCASSTASLQETQYFGPGTRLLVL.

A few counts support this clone. This chain links TRBV6-4 with TRBJ2-7; unclear D gene. The CDR3 consists of 13 residues. Germline loops: CDR1 MRHNA, CDR2 SNTAGT. With 5 bases removed from V and 1 base from J, the gap between germline ends came to 9 bases. The CDR3 loop is CASSRPRSYEQYF. CDR3 coding DNA: TGTGCCAGCAGTCGTCCCCGGTCCTACGAGCAGTACTTC.

This chain connects TRBV11-2 to TRBJ2-3; 7 bases map to TRBD1. Germline values: CDR1 SGHAT, CDR2 FQNNGV. The CDR3 contains 15 residues. V lost 5 bases and J lost 4; bases outside the gene matches: 9. CDR3 bases: TGTGCCAGCAGCCACAGAGGGGGCCAAGCAGATACGCAGTATTTT. The encoded protein is CASSHRGGQADTQYF.

This rearrangement joins TRBV7-3 to TRBJ2-1, with 8 nucleotides matching TRBD1. The trim removed 3 bases at V and 9 bases at J, leaving 7 bases unmatched. This CDR3 comprises 14 residues. Germline loops: CDR1 SGHTA, CDR2 FQGTGA. The CDR3 region is CASSLRTGFSEQFF. CDR3 nucleotides: TGTGCCAGCAGCTTGAGGACAGGGTTTAGTGAGCAGTTCTTC.